These 23 T cell receptor beta chains came from one sample sequenced in a study of blood T cell repertoires in COVID-19. Assay: immunoSEQ multiplex PCR; the TCRdb copy retains only in-frame clones and omits some. In the table there are 270,000 or so clones, approximately 86% of which are singletons. Sequences were obtained from peripheral blood. These TCRs come from a woman under 30 with acute or convalescent COVID-19.

The chain carries TRBV6-2 or TRBV6-3 and TRBJ2-1; D not certain. The V end was cut by 4 bases, the J end by 5 bases, with 3 bases between. Germline assignment: CDR1 MNHEY and CDR2 SVGEGT. The CDR3 extends over 11 amino acids. The CDR3 sequence: CASSSHNEQFF. CDR3 DNA: TGTGCCAGCAGTTCTCACAATGAGCAGTTCTTC.

J is TRBJ2-7 and V is TRBV4-1, with a weak D call TRBD1 (6 bases). The germline V gene encodes CDR1 MGHRA and CDR2 YSYEKL. V shed 3 bases and J shed 2 bases, with 20 bases lying between them. CDR3 length equals 17 residues. The CDR3 DNA is TGCGCCAGCAGCCAGGATGGACAGCCAACGTTTACCTACGAGCAGTACTTC. Translating it yields CASSQDGQPTFTYEQYF.

This clone appeared a few times. V is TRBV2 and J is TRBJ2-7; 7 bases are a match to TRBD2. The germline CDR1 and CDR2 sequences are SNHLY and FYNNEI. The CDR3 length is 14 residues. V lost 7 bases to trimming and J lost 3 bases; unmatched junction nucleotides: 9. CDR3 DNA: TGTGCCAGCAACCCCTGGGGAGGGTTCTACGAGCAGTACTTC. It translates to CASNPWGGFYEQYF.

CDR3 loop: CASSYLSAGSEQFF. The DNA for the CDR3 is TGTGCCAGCAGTTACCTGTCAGCGGGAAGCGAGCAGTTCTTC. The chain links TRBV6-5 to TRBJ2-1, with TRBD2 identical over 7 bases. CDR3 length: 14 amino acids. Germline lookup yields CDR1 MNHEY and CDR2 SVGAGI. J gave up 10 bases and V 2 bases, and 8 bases lay outside the gene matches.

The V gene is TRBV4-3, the J gene TRBJ1-5; 8 nucleotides agree with TRBD1. The CDR3 covers 15 residues. V trimming: 0 bases; J trimming: 4 bases; junction bases outside the gene matches: 2. The germline V gene encodes CDR1 LGHNA and CDR2 YSLEER. This chain's CDR3 is CASSQDRGQNQPQHF. The CDR3 DNA follows: TGCGCCAGCAGCCAAGACAGGGGGCAAAATCAGCCCCAGCATTTT.

The genes are TRBV7-2 and TRBJ2-1; D unclear. Germline assignment: CDR1 SGHTA and CDR2 FQGNSA. V was trimmed by 5 bases and J by 0 bases, leaving 11 bases between them. CDR3 length: 15 residues. CDR3 nucleotides: TGTGCCAGCAGCGACAACTTATACTCCTACAATGAGCAGTTCTTC. The encoded protein is CASSDNLYSYNEQFF.

The rearrangement joins TRBV7-8 to TRBJ2-5, with TRBD2 matching over 7 bases. With V trimmed by 5 bases and J by 5 bases, 8 bases remained unmatched. Germline lookup yields CDR1 SGHVS and CDR2 FQNEAQ. This CDR3 spans 14 amino acids. The CDR3, as DNA: TGTGCCAGCAGCGCGACCGGGACTATGGAGACCCAGTACTTC. It codes for CASSATGTMETQYF.

J is TRBJ1-2 and V is TRBV6-5, with D possibly TRBD1 on 6 matching bases. This CDR3 has 13 amino acids. CDR1 and CDR2 (germline): MNHEY, SVGAGI. The V end lost 2 bases, the J end lost 6 bases, and 10 bases lay between the germline ends. The CDR3, as DNA: TGTGCCAGCAGTTACGGGACATTAGATGGCTACACCTTC. Translating gives CASSYGTLDGYTF.

The chain couples TRBV11-2 to TRBJ1-1; 7 bases match TRBD1. V lost 2 bases and J lost 4; bases outside the gene matches: 4. There are 14 residues in the CDR3. Germline CDR1 is SGHAT and CDR2 is FQNNGV. CDR3 bases: TGTGCCAGCAGCTTACTTTCAGGGGGCACTGAAGCTTTCTTT. Protein product: CASSLLSGGTEAFF. Complete variable domain (other parts from reference TRBV11-2 and TRBJ1-1): EAGVAQSPRYKIIEKRQSVAFWCNPISGHATLYWYQQILGQGPKLLIQFQNNGVVDDSQLPKDRFSAERLKGVDSTLKIQPAKLEDSAVYLCASSLLSGGTEAFFGQGTRLTVV.

V usage is TRBV6-5 and J usage is TRBJ2-1, with D perhaps matching TRBD2 (6 bases). The germline V and J ends were trimmed by 6 bases and 6 bases, with 15 bases remaining between them. CDR1 and CDR2 (germline): MNHEY, SVGAGI. The CDR3 spans 14 residues. Written as DNA, the CDR3 is TGTGCCAGCAGCCAGTCGGGACTCCCCAATGAGCAGTTCTTC. Protein sequence: CASSQSGLPNEQFF.

This chain uses TRBV7-9 with TRBJ2-7; D not resolved. The CDR3 consists of 16 residues. Germline values: CDR1 SEHNR, CDR2 FQNEAQ (reference sequence). Trimming pared 3 bases from V and 1 base from J, leaving 16 bases between. The CDR3 region has the DNA TGTGCCAGCAGCTTTCTGGTTGAGCAGGTATCCTACGAGCAGTACTTC. It encodes CASSFLVEQVSYEQYF.

The CDR3 sequence is CASSIRGTHYEQYF. In DNA, the CDR3 is TGTGCCAGTAGTATCAGGGGGACCCACTACGAGCAGTACTTC. The chain uses TRBV19 and TRBJ2-7, with TRBD1 identical over 7 bases. V lost 3 bases to trimming and J lost 3 bases; unmatched junction nucleotides: 5. CDR1 and CDR2 (germline): LNHDA, SQIVND (reference sequence). The CDR3 sequence is 14 residues long.

This clone occurred a few times. J is TRBJ1-5 and V is TRBV27; TRBD1 is a possible D gene (5 bases). The CDR3 runs to 13 residues. Germline values: CDR1 MNHEY, CDR2 SMNVEV (reference sequence). V was trimmed by 3 bases and J by 2 bases, leaving 5 bases between them. CDR3 protein: CASSLGRNQPQHF. As DNA, the CDR3 is TGTGCCAGCAGTTTGGGGCGCAATCAGCCCCAGCATTTT.

The rearrangement links TRBV4-1 to TRBJ2-1, with D maybe TRBD2 (7 bases). The CDR3 is made up of 16 amino acids. V was trimmed by 0 bases and J by 4 bases, leaving 13 bases between them. CDR1 is MGHRA, CDR2 YSYEKL, per germline. The CDR3 protein is CASSQDRGGGYNEQFF. CDR3 in DNA: TGCGCCAGCAGCCAAGATCGGGGAGGGGGGTACAATGAGCAGTTCTTC.

The chain couples TRBV12-2 to TRBJ2-2; the D segment call TRBD1 is taken from the table without a DNA check. TRBV12-2 represents a pseudogene. This CDR3 has 17 residues. The chain's CDR3 is CASRLGGQGAQTGELFF. The CDR3 DNA is TGTGCAAGTCGCTTAGGAGGACAGGGGGCGCAGACCGGGGAGCTGTTTTTT.

The chain combines TRBV3-1 (or the pseudogene TRBV3-2) with TRBJ1-1, with D tentatively TRBD1 (6 bases). This CDR3 contains 17 residues. Germline V gene data show CDR1 as LGHDT and CDR2 as YNNKEL (reference sequence). Trimming shortened V by 1 base and J by 1 base, and 16 bases separated the two germline ends. This CDR3 is CASSQGTRGRGNTEAFF. Here the CDR3 DNA reads TGTGCCAGCAGCCAAGGCACCCGGGGCAGGGGGAACACTGAAGCTTTCTTT.

J is TRBJ1-1 and V is TRBV14; D unclear. This CDR3 is 16 amino acids long. Trimming took off 2 bases at V and 5 bases at J, with 18 bases between the two ends. Germline V gives CDR1 SGHDN, CDR2 FVKESK. The CDR3 region is CASSQPRGLPETEAFF. The DNA for the CDR3 is TGTGCCAGCAGCCAACCCCGAGGTTTACCGGAGACTGAAGCTTTCTTT.

The chain uses TRBV7-9 and TRBJ2-7, with D maybe TRBD2 (5 bases). The CDR3 sequence is 12 residues long. In germline, CDR1 is SEHNR, CDR2 FQNEAQ (reference sequence). Between the trimmed V and J ends, which lost 5 bases and 6 bases, there was a span of 11 bases. CDR3 sequence reads: CASSPGGSEQYF. CDR3 in DNA: TGTGCCAGCAGCCCCGGAGGTAGCGAGCAGTACTTC.

The chain has TRBV21-1 and TRBJ2-7; no DNA check was done on the table's D call, TRBD1. TRBV21-1 is a pseudogene. The CDR3 runs to 17 residues. The CDR3 is CASSKEVGHRLIYEQYF. CDR3 nucleotides: TGTGCCAGCAGCAAAGAAGTGGGACATCGACTTATCTACGAGCAGTACTTC.

The rearrangement links TRBV7-9 to TRBJ2-7, with D unresolved. CDR1 is SEHNR and CDR2 is FQNEAQ in the germline V gene (reference sequence). CDR3 size: 11 residues. V was pared by 3 bases and J by 5 bases, with 5 bases between. This CDR3 is CASSFNNEQYF. The CDR3 nucleotides read TGTGCCAGCAGCTTTAACAACGAGCAGTACTTC.

The J gene is TRBJ2-5, the V gene TRBV9; unclear D gene. Trimming removed 2 bases from V and 5 bases from J, with 16 bases in between. The CDR3 covers 15 residues. CDR1 is SGDLS and CDR2 is YYNGEE in the germline V gene. This CDR3 reads CASSVGSAAMETQYF. The CDR3 DNA is TGTGCCAGCAGCGTTGGATCGGCGGCTATGGAGACCCAGTACTTC.

The CDR3 reads CASSRGLETQYF. CDR3 in DNA: TGTGCCAGCAGTCGGGGGTTGGAGACCCAGTACTTC. The chain recombines TRBV6-5 with TRBJ2-5, with a weak D call TRBD2 (6 bases). Germline V CDR1 and CDR2: MNHEY, SVGAGI. The CDR3 spans 12 residues. Trimming cost V 5 bases and J 5 bases, with 9 bases left between them.

This rearrangement joins TRBV10-1 to TRBJ2-5; 10 bases align to TRBD2. CDR1 and CDR2 from the germline V gene are WNHNN and SYGVQD (reference sequence). V dropped 2 bases and J dropped 5; count of bases not matched to a gene: 5. The CDR3 is made up of 15 amino acids. The CDR3 loop is CASSEASGSGETQYF. CDR3 DNA: TGCGCCAGCAGTGAGGCTAGCGGGAGTGGGGAGACCCAGTACTTC.